These 31 T cell receptor beta chains were all obtained from the same sample, sequenced in a study of identical twins. A single record per CDR3 protein comes from TCRdb applying MiXCR to the 5' RACE reads. The sample holds about 450,000 distinct CDR3 sequences, 18% seen once. Material for sequencing was naive T cells sorted from blood. The receptors were sampled from a man aged 50 or older in good health.

The V gene is TRBV7-2, the J gene TRBJ1-6; D unclear. The CDR3 contains 12 residues. Germline V gene data show CDR1 as SGHTA and CDR2 as FQGNSA. V was clipped by 5 bases and J by 12 bases, with 11 bases between them. The CDR3 DNA sequence: TGTGCCAGCAGCCGCACGGAGTTACCCCTCCACTTT. This encodes CASSRTELPLHF.

This clonotype has more than one count but fewer than ten. Mismatch with germline at one junction end may stem from a read error. CDR3 residues: CASSLTPGQDGELFF. DNA of the CDR3: TGTGCTAGCAGCTTGACCCCAGGGCAGGACGGGGAGCTGTTTTTT. The rearrangement links TRBV7-7 to TRBJ2-2; possible D gene TRBD1, 5 bases. The germline gives CDR1 SSHAT, CDR2 FNYEAQ (reference sequence). The CDR3 has 15 amino acids.

The V and J genes are TRBV20-1 and TRBJ1-1; tentative D call: TRBD1 (5 bases). V was trimmed by 6 bases and J by 1 base, leaving 12 bases between them. The CDR3 contains 13 residues. Germline CDR1 and CDR2: DFQATT and SNEGSKA (reference sequence). CDR3 residues: CSARQRANTEAFF. DNA of the CDR3: TGCAGTGCACGACAGAGGGCGAACACTGAAGCTTTCTTT.

The J gene is TRBJ2-3, the V gene TRBV4-1; perhaps TRBD2 as D (5 bases). The V end lost 3 bases, the J end lost 5 bases, and 12 bases lay between the germline ends. From germline, CDR1 is MGHRA and CDR2 YSYEKL. This CDR3 contains 14 residues. Written as DNA, the CDR3 is TGCGCCAGCAGCCATCCCGGGATCGTAGATACGCAGTATTTT. Translated: CASSHPGIVDTQYF.

There are a few counts of this clonotype. The chain has TRBV6-2 or TRBV6-3 and TRBJ2-5; D is uncertain. The CDR3 runs to 12 residues. Germline V gives CDR1 MNHEY, CDR2 SVGEGT. V lost 5 bases, J lost 2 bases, and 6 bases lay in between. For the CDR3, the DNA is TGTGCCAGCAGTATCTTACAAGAGACCCAGTACTTC. Translating gives CASSILQETQYF.

The chain links TRBV5-1 to TRBJ2-7, with D tentatively TRBD1 or TRBD2 (6 bases each). Trimming removed 7 bases at V and 3 bases at J, with 14 bases between. Germline-derived CDR1 and CDR2 are SGHRS and YFSETQ. This CDR3 is 13 amino acids long. The CDR3 is CASHSGARYEQYF. CDR3 nucleotide sequence: TGCGCCAGCCATTCGGGGGCCCGCTACGAGCAGTACTTC.

This clonotype showed up just a few times. The genes are TRBV20-1 and TRBJ2-3, with a weak D call TRBD1 (5 bases). This CDR3 contains 13 residues. Trimming pared 0 bases from V and 6 bases from J, leaving 10 bases between. Germline-derived CDR1 and CDR2 are DFQATT and SNEGSKA (reference sequence). This chain's CDR3 is CSAREGADDTQYF. In DNA form, the CDR3 reads TGCAGTGCTAGAGAAGGGGCAGACGATACGCAGTATTTT.

This chain links TRBV18 with TRBJ2-7; TRBD1 matches at 7 bases. Trimming took 3 bases from V and 5 from J; bases not matched to a gene: 4. Germline V CDR1 and CDR2: KGHSH, LQKENI. The CDR3 runs to 13 residues. The CDR3 loop is CASSPRQGHEQYF. CDR3 in DNA: TGTGCCAGCTCACCTCGACAGGGCCACGAGCAGTACTTC.

The chain links TRBV11-1 to TRBJ2-1, with TRBD2 matching over 9 bases. CDR3 length: 14 residues. CDR1 is SGHAT and CDR2 is FQDESV in the germline V gene (reference sequence). Losses at the gene ends were 6 bases for V and 8 bases for J; bases not matched to a gene: 8. CDR3 nucleotide sequence: TGTGCCAGCAGGGACGAGCGGGAGGAGGATGAGCAGTTCTTC. This codes for CASRDEREEDEQFF.

This clonotype was detected a few times. The chain recombines TRBV5-1 with TRBJ2-7; 7 bases agree with TRBD2. The CDR3 is made up of 16 amino acids. Germline V CDR1 and CDR2: SGHRS, YFSETQ. J was trimmed by 1 base and V by 0 bases; bases with no gene match: 7. The CDR3 DNA sequence: TGCGCCAGCAGCTTGGCCCCTAGCGGCCTTTCCTACGAGCAGTACTTC. Residues: CASSLAPSGLSYEQYF.

This clonotype has at least ten counts. The gene calls are TRBV7-2 and TRBJ2-7; D may match TRBD1 or TRBD2 (5 bases each). This CDR3 spans 15 amino acids. With 5 bases removed from V and 3 bases from J, the gap between germline ends came to 17 bases. Germline-derived CDR1 and CDR2 are SGHTA and FQGNSA. The CDR3, as DNA: TGTGCCAGCAGCACTGTTTCGGGGCCCCTCTACGAGCAGTACTTC. The encoded protein is CASSTVSGPLYEQYF. Full variable domain (missing parts from reference TRBV7-2 and TRBJ2-7): GAGVSQSPSNKVTEKGKDVELRCDPISGHTALYWYRQSLGQGLEFLIYFQGNSAPDKSGLPSDRFSAERTGGSVSTLTIQRTQQEDSAVYLCASSTVSGPLYEQYFGPGTRLTVT.

This clonotype occurred a few times. The V call is TRBV28, the J call TRBJ1-2; 7 bases map to TRBD1. Per the germline V gene, CDR1 is MDHEN and CDR2 is SYDVKM. This CDR3 has 14 residues. The V segment lost 6 bases and the J segment 4 bases; nucleotides outside the gene matches: 8. This chain's CDR3 is CASSPDRVVYGYTF. DNA for the CDR3: TGTGCCAGCAGCCCAGACAGGGTGGTCTATGGCTACACCTTC.

The genes are TRBV28 and TRBJ2-1; tentatively, D is TRBD1 (6 bases). CDR3 length: 15 amino acids. In germline, CDR1 is MDHEN, CDR2 SYDVKM. V lost 5 bases, J lost 8 bases, and 19 bases lay in between. The CDR3 sequence is CASSLHASRGHEQFF. The CDR3 DNA reads TGTGCCAGCAGTCTTCACGCCAGCAGGGGTCATGAGCAGTTCTTC.

This clonotype appeared a few times. The V call is TRBV5-1, the J call TRBJ2-7, with TRBD1 as a possible D gene (6 bases). The V and J ends lost 6 bases and 2 bases respectively, with 15 bases between them. The CDR3 sequence is 14 residues long. Looked up from germline, CDR1 is SGHRS and CDR2 is YFSETQ. CDR3 DNA: TGCGCCAGCAAAAGGACAGAGAATACCTACGAGCAGTACTTC. Translating it yields CASKRTENTYEQYF.

This clonotype came up many times. J is TRBJ2-1 and V is TRBV5-1, with D possibly TRBD2 on 6 matching bases. Trimming stripped 6 bases from V and 2 bases from J, with 12 bases between. Per germline, CDR1 SGHRS and CDR2 YFSETQ. This CDR3 has 14 residues. CDR3 bases: TGCGCCAGCATGTGGGGGACTCCCTACAATGAGCAGTTCTTC. This codes for CASMWGTPYNEQFF.

The sample holds a few counts of this clonotype. The rearrangement joins TRBV3-1 to TRBJ1-1; no reliable D call. The CDR3 sequence is 16 residues long. CDR1 and CDR2 from the germline V gene are LGHDT and YNNKEL (reference sequence). Trimming removed 1 base from V and 1 base from J, with 13 bases in between. The CDR3, as DNA: TGTGCCAGCAGCCAAGCAGGAGGATCGAGGAACACTGAAGCTTTCTTT. Encoded protein: CASSQAGGSRNTEAFF.

This clonotype appeared once. The chain recombines TRBV12-3 or TRBV12-4 with TRBJ2-1; tentatively, D is TRBD1 (5 bases). Between the trimmed V and J ends, which lost 6 bases and 0 bases, there was a span of 12 bases. The CDR3 consists of 15 residues. The CDR3 DNA follows: TGTGCCAGCAGGCTACAGGAACTCTCCTACAATGAGCAGTTCTTC. It encodes CASRLQELSYNEQFF.

CDR3 region: CASSFGQGAVGGGYTF. DNA of the CDR3: TGTGCCAGCAGTTTCGGACAGGGGGCGGTCGGTGGTGGCTACACCTTC. V gene TRBV28 combines with J gene TRBJ1-2; 11 bases agree with TRBD1. Germline CDR1 is MDHEN and CDR2 is SYDVKM. This CDR3 region has 16 residues. V dropped 3 bases and J dropped 7; count of bases not matched to a gene: 10.

V is TRBV7-9 and J is TRBJ2-1, with 7 bases identical to TRBD1. The germline gives CDR1 SEHNR, CDR2 FQNEAQ (reference sequence). The CDR3 covers 15 residues. V shed 2 bases and J 2 bases; nucleotides not matched to a gene: 3. The CDR3 protein is CASSLITGAYNEQFF. The CDR3 DNA reads TGTGCCAGCAGCTTAATCACAGGGGCCTACAATGAGCAGTTCTTC.

This clonotype appeared many times. This sequence joins TRBV28 and TRBJ2-2; D perhaps matches TRBD2 (6 bases). CDR3 length equals 17 residues. With 6 bases removed from V and 2 bases from J, the gap between germline ends came to 19 bases. Looked up from germline, CDR1 is MDHEN and CDR2 is SYDVKM. CDR3 bases: TGTGCCAGCAGCCCATTTATATTTAGCGGAAACACCGGGGAGCTGTTTTTT. Amino acids: CASSPFIFSGNTGELFF. Together with reference TRBV28 and TRBJ2-2, the CDR3 gives the full variable domain: DVKVTQSSRYLVKRTGEKVFLECVQDMDHENMFWYRQDPGLGLRLIYFSYDVKMKEKGDIPEGYSVSREKKERFSLILESASTNQTSMYLCASSPFIFSGNTGELFFGEGSRLTVL.

The chain joins TRBV29-1 to TRBJ2-7; the D gene is possibly TRBD1 (5 bases). The V end lost 0 bases, the J end lost 2 bases, and 5 bases lay between the germline ends. Germline values: CDR1 SQVTM, CDR2 ANQGSEA. The CDR3 has 12 amino acids. CDR3 amino acids: CSVEDRAYEQYF. The CDR3 DNA is TGCAGCGTTGAAGACAGGGCCTACGAGCAGTACTTC.

This clonotype was counted between two and nine times. The chain joins TRBV28 to TRBJ2-5, with 8 bases matching TRBD1. V trimming: 10 bases; J trimming: 5 bases; junction bases outside the gene matches: 12. This CDR3 spans 14 amino acids. Germline V gene sequence: CDR1 MDHEN, CDR2 SYDVKM. CDR3: CATSLIQGVETQYF. CDR3 nucleotide sequence: TGTGCCACTTCGCTCATACAGGGGGTGGAGACCCAGTACTTC.

This chain joins TRBV5-1 and TRBJ2-5, with D perhaps TRBD2 (6 bases). The V and J ends lost 4 bases and 2 bases respectively, with 12 bases between them. CDR1 and CDR2 from the germline V gene are SGHRS and YFSETQ. The CDR3 length is 14 residues. The CDR3 reads CASSMGEAQETQYF. CDR3 DNA sequence: TGCGCCAGCAGCATGGGGGAGGCGCAAGAGACCCAGTACTTC.

This clonotype was picked up many times. The rearrangement uses TRBV5-6 and TRBJ2-7, with 7 bases aligning to TRBD1. From germline, CDR1 is SGHDT and CDR2 YYEEEE. The CDR3 contains 16 residues. V was clipped by 5 bases and J by 0 bases; unmatched bases: 11. The CDR3 loop reads CASSRPGTASSYEQYF. CDR3 coding DNA: TGTGCCAGCAGTCGTCCCGGGACAGCAAGCTCCTACGAGCAGTACTTC.

The chain uses TRBV6-1 and TRBJ2-3, with D perhaps matching TRBD2 (5 bases). Between the trimmed V and J ends, which lost 5 bases and 6 bases, there was a span of 12 bases. Germline assignment: CDR1 MNHNS and CDR2 SASEGT. The CDR3 covers 13 residues. The CDR3 coding sequence is TGTGCCAGCAGTCCCCCGCCGGGGGATACGCAGTATTTT. Its protein is CASSPPPGDTQYF.

In its sample, this clonotype was seen many times. This sequence joins TRBV6-1 and TRBJ2-3, with D perhaps matching TRBD1 or TRBD2 (5 bases each). The CDR3 loop spans 14 amino acids. V was clipped by 8 bases and J by 1 base, with 13 bases between them. Germline CDR1 is MNHNS and CDR2 is SASEGT. The CDR3 nucleotides read TGTGCCAGCGTGGGGGTCAGGCGCACAGATACGCAGTATTTT. It encodes CASVGVRRTDTQYF.

As concerns this clonotype: Just one base apart from a much larger clone, this may be a read error. The chain is built from TRBV28 and TRBJ1-6, with 10 bases that match TRBD1. V gave up 6 bases and J gave up 10 bases; unmatched junction bases: 9. CDR1 and CDR2 from the germline V gene are MDHEN and SYDVKM. The CDR3 runs 15 residues. Here the CDR3 DNA reads TGTGCCAGCAGCCTCATGGGACAGGGGTCATCACCCCTCCACTTT. Translated, it gives CASSLMGQGSSPLHF.

The V gene is TRBV12-3 or TRBV12-4, the J gene TRBJ1-5; TRBD1 might be the D (6 bases). The CDR3 is made up of 16 amino acids. V lost 6 bases and J 0 bases, leaving 15 bases between the germline ends. CDR3 sequence (DNA): TGTGCCAGCAGGGTACTCCTACAGGGTAGCAATCAGCCCCAGCATTTT. It specifies CASRVLLQGSNQPQHF.

This clonotype showed up many times. V usage is TRBV10-3 and J usage is TRBJ1-2, with 9 bases aligning to TRBD1. This CDR3 spans 15 amino acids. V shed 0 bases, J shed 3 bases, and the junction held 2 bases outside the gene matches. The germline gives CDR1 ENHRY, CDR2 SYGVKD. The CDR3 DNA reads TGTGCCATCAGTGAGTCAGGACAGGGGTACTATGGCTACACCTTC. It codes for CAISESGQGYYGYTF.

The chain combines TRBV30 with TRBJ1-5; no reliable D call. Germline CDR1 reads GTSNPN; CDR2 reads SVGIG (reference sequence). The CDR3 extends over 15 amino acids. V was cut by 1 base and J by 0 bases, with 10 bases left in between. The CDR3, as DNA: TGTGCCTGGAGTGCGCCACTTAATAGCAATCAGCCCCAGCATTTT. Its translation: CAWSAPLNSNQPQHF.

The chain recombines TRBV5-1 with TRBJ2-1; 10 bases align to TRBD2. CDR1 is SGHRS and CDR2 is YFSETQ in the germline V gene. The length of the CDR3 is 15 residues. The ends lost 4 bases at V and 5 bases at J; junction bases unmatched: 6. This chain's CDR3 is CASSPRTSGNNEQFF. In DNA, the CDR3 is TGCGCCAGCAGCCCACGGACTAGCGGAAACAATGAGCAGTTCTTC.